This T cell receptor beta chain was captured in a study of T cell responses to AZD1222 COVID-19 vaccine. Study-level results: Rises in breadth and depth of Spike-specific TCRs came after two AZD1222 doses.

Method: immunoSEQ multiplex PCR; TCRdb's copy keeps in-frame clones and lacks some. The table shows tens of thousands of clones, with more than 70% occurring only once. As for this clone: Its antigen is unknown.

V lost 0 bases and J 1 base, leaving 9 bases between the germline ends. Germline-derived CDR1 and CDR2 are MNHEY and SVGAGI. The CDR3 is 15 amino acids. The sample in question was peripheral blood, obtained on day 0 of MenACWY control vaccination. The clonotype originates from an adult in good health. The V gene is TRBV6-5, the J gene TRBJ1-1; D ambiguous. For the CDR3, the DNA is TGTGCCAGCAGTTACTCGAGAAAAGGGAACACTGAAGCTTTCTTT. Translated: CASSYSRKGNTEAFF.